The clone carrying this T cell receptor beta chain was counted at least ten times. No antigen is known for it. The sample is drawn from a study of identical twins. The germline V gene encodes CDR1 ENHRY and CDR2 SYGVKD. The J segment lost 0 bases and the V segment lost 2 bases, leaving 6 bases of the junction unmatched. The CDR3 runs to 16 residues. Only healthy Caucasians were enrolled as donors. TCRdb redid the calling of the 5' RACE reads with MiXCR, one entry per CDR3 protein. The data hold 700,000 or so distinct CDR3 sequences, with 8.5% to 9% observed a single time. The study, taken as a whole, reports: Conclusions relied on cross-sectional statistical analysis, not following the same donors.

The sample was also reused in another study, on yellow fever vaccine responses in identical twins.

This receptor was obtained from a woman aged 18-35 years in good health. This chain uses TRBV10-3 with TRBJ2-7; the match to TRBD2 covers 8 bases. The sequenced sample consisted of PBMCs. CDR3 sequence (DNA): TGTGCCATCAGTGAGCTCGGGGGGGGGCGCTCCTACGAGCAGTACTTC. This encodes CAISELGGGRSYEQYF.